In its sample, the clone carrying this TCR beta chain was seen many times. The antigen remains undetermined. The TCR beta library used iRepertoire HTBI primers with Arm-PCR amplification of CDR3. MiXCR, applied by TCRdb to the multiplex PCR reads, yields one record per CDR3 protein. The table includes about 430,000 distinct CDR3 sequences, 21% detected once. The sample's time point: persistent/refractory GD, antithyroid drugs over 5 years with positive TRAb. Isolated PBMC RNA provided the starting material for the TCR library. The length of the CDR3 is 16 residues. CDR1 and CDR2 from the germline V gene are MDHEN and SYDVKM. Trimming removed 5 bases from V and 2 bases from J, with 16 bases in between. These data belong to a study of regulatory T cells in long-lasting Graves disease. Background on the study: Persistent Graves' disease meant over 5 years of antithyroid drugs with positive TSH receptor antibodies. Study-wide results and caveats: The work looked only at peripheral blood and did not look at thyroid tissue.

The source of this sequence is a female donor with Graves disease. The rearrangement uses TRBV28 and TRBJ1-5, with D possibly being TRBD1 (5 bases). This specimen was peripheral blood mononuclear cells (PBMCs), taken when the disease was refractory, from a patient treated with antithyroid drugs. This CDR3 reads CASSPPGLRGNQPQHF. CDR3 sequence (DNA): TGTGCCAGCAGTCCTCCGGGACTCCGGGGCAATCAGCCCCAGCATTTT.